One sample yielded the 8 T cell receptor beta chains listed below, sequenced in a study of Ad26.COV2.S vaccination and SARS-CoV-2 variants. Assay used: immunoSEQ multiplex PCR; TCRdb lists only in-frame clones, some missing. The repertoire holds about 370,000 clones, with around 89% as singletons. Indicated treatment: over 15 received Ad26.COV2.S at low or high dose, single or two shots; roughly five received placebo; per-sample allocation not given. It was on day 63 after the first vaccine or placebo injection that samples were taken. The specimen was peripheral blood, collected in a trial of Ad26.COV2.S vaccine versus placebo. These receptor sequences come from a person between 18 and 60 years old who received the Ad26.COV2.S COVID-19 vaccine or a placebo.

The chain is built from TRBV18 and TRBJ2-3, with 13 bases matching TRBD2. The V gene's germline CDR1 is KGHSH and CDR2 LQKENI. Trimming removed 3 bases from V and 3 bases from J; junction bases left unmatched: 12. This CDR3 has 19 amino acids. CDR3: CASSPRSGTSGAVTDTQYF. CDR3 coding DNA: TGTGCCAGCTCACCGCGGAGCGGGACTAGCGGGGCTGTGACAGATACGCAGTATTTT. The whole variable domain, filled in from reference TRBV18 and TRBJ2-3, reads NAGVMQNPRHLVRRRGQEARLRCSPMKGHSHVYWYRQLPEEGLKFMVYLQKENIIDESGMPKERFSAEFPKEGPSILRIQQVVRGDSAAYFCASSPRSGTSGAVTDTQYFGPGTRLTVL.

The V gene is TRBV19, the J gene TRBJ1-1; tentative D call: TRBD1 (6 bases). The CDR3 consists of 15 residues. Germline V gene lookup returns CDR1 LNHDA and CDR2 SQIVND (reference sequence). Trimming removed 7 bases from V and 0 bases from J, with 15 bases in between. The CDR3 sequence is CASTTGIRVNTEAFF. The DNA of the CDR3 is TGTGCCAGTACTACAGGGATTAGGGTGAACACTGAAGCTTTCTTT.

The genes are TRBV23-1 and TRBJ1-6; the match to TRBD1 covers 9 bases. TRBV23-1 is an ORF; its function is uncertain. Trimming cost V 4 bases and J 7 bases; bases outside gene matches: 2. The CDR3 totals 14 residues. The CDR3 nucleotides read TGCGCCAGCAGTCGCGGACAGGGGAATTCACCCCTCCACTTT. This gives the protein CASSRGQGNSPLHF.

The chain recombines TRBV6-2 or TRBV6-3 with TRBJ1-1; D may be TRBD1 (5 bases). Deletions cut 2 bases from V and 7 bases from J, with 11 bases between. CDR1 MNHEY and CDR2 SVGEGT come from the germline V gene. This CDR3 is built from 13 residues. The CDR3 is CASSYSSQGEAFF. The CDR3 DNA reads as TGTGCCAGCAGTTACAGCAGCCAGGGTGAAGCTTTCTTT.

The chain employs TRBV6-5 and TRBJ1-3; 11 nucleotides agree with TRBD1. CDR1 MNHEY and CDR2 SVGAGI come from the germline V gene. The ends lost 8 bases at V and 7 bases at J; junction bases unmatched: 7. The CDR3 spans 14 residues. The CDR3 bases are TGTGCCAGCTCGACCGGGACAGGGGGTAACACCATATATTTT. Amino acids: CASSTGTGGNTIYF.

In the case of this clone: Its ends do not fully match the called genes, so a read error is possible. The genes are TRBV30 and TRBJ1-4, with unresolved D. The germline gives CDR1 GTSNPN, CDR2 SVGIG (reference sequence). The CDR3 is 15 amino acids. CDR3 in DNA: TGTGCCTGGACCCGGGGTGGACGGGAGTACAGAAAAACTGTTTTT. Residues: CAWTRGGREYRKTVF.

The chain couples TRBV5-4 to TRBJ2-7, with 12 bases fitting TRBD2. The CDR3 runs to 15 residues. The V segment lost 4 bases and the J segment 2 bases; nucleotides outside the gene matches: 4. Germline loops: CDR1 SGHNT, CDR2 YYREEE (reference sequence). CDR3: CASSPRLAGAYEQYF. CDR3 sequence (DNA): TGTGCCAGCAGCCCACGACTAGCGGGAGCCTACGAGCAGTACTTC. Using reference TRBV5-4 and TRBJ2-7 for the parts outside the CDR3, the full variable domain is ETGVTQSPTHLIKTRGQQVTLRCSSQSGHNTVSWYQQALGQGPQFIFQYYREEENGRGNFPPRFSGLQFPNYSSELNVNALELDDSALYLCASSPRLAGAYEQYFGPGTRLTVT.

The chain is built from TRBV4-1 and TRBJ2-1, with 10 bases that match TRBD1. The V gene end was trimmed by 4 bases and the J gene end by 5 bases; junction bases not matched to a gene: 5. This CDR3 contains 15 residues. Germline V CDR1 and CDR2: MGHRA, YSYEKL. Written as DNA, the CDR3 is TGCGCCAGCAGCCCCTCCGGGACAGGGGACAATGAGCAGTTCTTC. Its translation is CASSPSGTGDNEQFF.